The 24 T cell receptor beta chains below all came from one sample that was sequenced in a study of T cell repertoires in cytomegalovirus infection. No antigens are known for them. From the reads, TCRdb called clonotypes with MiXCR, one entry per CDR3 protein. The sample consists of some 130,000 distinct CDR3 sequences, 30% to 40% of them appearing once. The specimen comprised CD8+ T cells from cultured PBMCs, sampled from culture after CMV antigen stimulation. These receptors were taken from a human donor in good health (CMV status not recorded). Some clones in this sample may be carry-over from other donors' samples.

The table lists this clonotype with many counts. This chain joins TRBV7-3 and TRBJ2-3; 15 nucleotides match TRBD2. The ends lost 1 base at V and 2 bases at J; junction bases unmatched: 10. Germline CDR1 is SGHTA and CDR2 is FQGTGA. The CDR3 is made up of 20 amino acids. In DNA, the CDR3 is TGTGCCAGCAGCTTAATGACTCCCGGGACTAGCGGGGGGCCCACAGATACGCAGTATTTT. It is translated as CASSLMTPGTSGGPTDTQYF.

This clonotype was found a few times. Here the CDR3 DNA reads TGTGCCAGTAATCAGGGAAACACTGAAGCTTTCTTT. As protein: CASNQGNTEAFF. This sequence joins TRBV19 and TRBJ1-1; D possibly corresponds to TRBD1 (5 bases). The CDR3 is 12 residues long. Germline CDR1 reads LNHDA; CDR2 reads SQIVND (reference sequence). Trimming left V 7 bases short and J 2 bases short, with 8 bases between.

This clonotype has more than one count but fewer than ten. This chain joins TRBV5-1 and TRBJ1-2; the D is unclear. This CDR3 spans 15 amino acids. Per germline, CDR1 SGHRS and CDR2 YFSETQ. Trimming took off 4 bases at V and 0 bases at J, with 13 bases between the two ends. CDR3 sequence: CASSLDPRANYGYTF. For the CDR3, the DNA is TGCGCCAGCAGCCTAGACCCACGAGCTAACTATGGCTACACCTTC.

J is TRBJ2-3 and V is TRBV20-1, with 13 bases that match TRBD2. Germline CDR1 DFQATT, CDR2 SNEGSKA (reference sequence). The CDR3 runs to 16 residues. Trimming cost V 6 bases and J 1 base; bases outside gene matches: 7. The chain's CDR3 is CSATKLAGGGTDTQYF. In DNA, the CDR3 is TGCAGTGCAACAAAACTAGCGGGGGGGGGCACAGATACGCAGTATTTT.

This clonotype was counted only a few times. The DNA of the CDR3 is TGTGCCAGCAGTCACTCCGGGACAGCTATTAACTATGGCTACACCTTC. Protein sequence: CASSHSGTAINYGYTF. This chain joins TRBV11-2 and TRBJ1-2; 7 bases are shared with TRBD1. Germline V gene data show CDR1 as SGHAT and CDR2 as FQNNGV. CDR3 size: 16 residues. V dropped 6 bases and J dropped 1; count of bases not matched to a gene: 11.

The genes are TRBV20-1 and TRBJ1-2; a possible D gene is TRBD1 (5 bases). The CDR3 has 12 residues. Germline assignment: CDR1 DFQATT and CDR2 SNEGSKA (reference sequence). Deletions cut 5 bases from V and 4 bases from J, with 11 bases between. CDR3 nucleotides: TGCAGTGCTGGGGGTAGAGGCTATGGCTACACCTTC. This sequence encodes CSAGGRGYGYTF.

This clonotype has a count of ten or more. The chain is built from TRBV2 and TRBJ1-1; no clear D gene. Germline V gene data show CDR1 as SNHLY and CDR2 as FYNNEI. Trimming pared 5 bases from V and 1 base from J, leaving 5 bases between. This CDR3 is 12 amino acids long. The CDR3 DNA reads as TGTGCCAGCAGTAACGGGAACACTGAAGCTTTCTTT. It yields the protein CASSNGNTEAFF.

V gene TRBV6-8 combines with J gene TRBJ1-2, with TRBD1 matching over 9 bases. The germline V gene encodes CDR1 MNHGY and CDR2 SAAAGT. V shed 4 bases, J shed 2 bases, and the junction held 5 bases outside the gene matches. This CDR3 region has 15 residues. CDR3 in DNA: TGTGCCAGCAGTTGGGGACAGGGAATCAACTATGGCTACACCTTC. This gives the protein CASSWGQGINYGYTF.

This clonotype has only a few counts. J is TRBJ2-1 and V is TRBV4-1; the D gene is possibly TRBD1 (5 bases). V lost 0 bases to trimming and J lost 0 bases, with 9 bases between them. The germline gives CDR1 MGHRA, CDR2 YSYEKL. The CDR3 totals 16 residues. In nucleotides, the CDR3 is TGCGCCAGCAGCCAAGATTTAGGGGTCTCCTACAATGAGCAGTTCTTC. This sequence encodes CASSQDLGVSYNEQFF.

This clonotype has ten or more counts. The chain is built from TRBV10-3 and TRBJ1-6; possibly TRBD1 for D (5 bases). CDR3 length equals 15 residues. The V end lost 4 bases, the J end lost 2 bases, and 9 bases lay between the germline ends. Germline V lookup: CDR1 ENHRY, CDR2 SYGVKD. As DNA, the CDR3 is TGTGCCATCAGTGTTTGGGGCCCCTATAATTCACCCCTCCACTTT. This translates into CAISVWGPYNSPLHF.

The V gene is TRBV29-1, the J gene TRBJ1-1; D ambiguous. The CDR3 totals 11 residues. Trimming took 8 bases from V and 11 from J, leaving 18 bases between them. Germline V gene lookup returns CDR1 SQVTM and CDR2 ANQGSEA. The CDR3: CSPVRRKLAFF. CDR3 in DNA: TGCAGCCCTGTGAGGAGAAAGCTCGCTTTCTTT.

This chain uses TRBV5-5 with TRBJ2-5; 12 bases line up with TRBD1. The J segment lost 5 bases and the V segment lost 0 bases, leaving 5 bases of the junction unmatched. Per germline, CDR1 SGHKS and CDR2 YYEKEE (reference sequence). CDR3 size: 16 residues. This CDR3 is CASSLAGQGAKETQYF. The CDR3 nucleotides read TGTGCCAGCAGCTTGGCGGGACAGGGGGCGAAGGAGACCCAGTACTTC.

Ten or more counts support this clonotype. CDR3 coding DNA: TGTGCCAGCTCACGACCGGGACAGGGTAGTGACTACACCTTC. It yields the protein CASSRPGQGSDYTF. The J gene is TRBJ1-2, the V gene TRBV18, with 9 bases fitting TRBD1. Looked up from germline, CDR1 is KGHSH and CDR2 is LQKENI. The junction had 10 bases not matched to a gene; V was cut back by 4 bases and J by 10 bases. The CDR3 loop spans 14 amino acids.

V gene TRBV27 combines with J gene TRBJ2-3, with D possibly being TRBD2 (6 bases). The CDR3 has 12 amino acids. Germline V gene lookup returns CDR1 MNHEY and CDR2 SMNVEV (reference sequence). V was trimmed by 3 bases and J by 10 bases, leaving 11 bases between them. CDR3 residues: CASSFPPGAQYF. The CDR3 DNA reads TGTGCCAGCAGTTTTCCGCCGGGGGCGCAGTATTTT.

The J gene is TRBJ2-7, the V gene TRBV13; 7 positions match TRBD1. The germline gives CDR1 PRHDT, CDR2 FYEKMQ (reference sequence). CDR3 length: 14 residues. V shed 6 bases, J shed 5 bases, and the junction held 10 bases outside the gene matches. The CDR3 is CASSPNTGADEQYF. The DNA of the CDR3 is TGTGCCAGCAGTCCAAATACAGGGGCGGACGAGCAGTACTTC.

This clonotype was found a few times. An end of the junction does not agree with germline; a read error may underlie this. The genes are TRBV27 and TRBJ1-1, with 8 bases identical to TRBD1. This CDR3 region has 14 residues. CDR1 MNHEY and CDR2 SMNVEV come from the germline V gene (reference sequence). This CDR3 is CATSLDRGGTEAFF. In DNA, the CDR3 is TGTGCCACCAGTCTCGACAGGGGCGGCACTGAAGCTTTCTTT.

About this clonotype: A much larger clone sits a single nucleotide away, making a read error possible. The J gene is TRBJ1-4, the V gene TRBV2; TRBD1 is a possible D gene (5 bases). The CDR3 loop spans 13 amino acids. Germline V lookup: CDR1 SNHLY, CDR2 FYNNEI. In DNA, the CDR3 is TGTGCCAGCAGTGAAACGGGAGGGGAAAAACTGGTTTTT. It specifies CASSETGGEKLVF. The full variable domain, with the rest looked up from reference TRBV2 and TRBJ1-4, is EPEVTQTPSHQVTQMGQEVILRCVPISNHLYFYWYRQILGQKVEFLVSFYNNEISEKSEIFDDQFSVERPDGSNFTLKIRSTKLEDSAMYFCASSETGGEKLVFGSGTQLSVL.

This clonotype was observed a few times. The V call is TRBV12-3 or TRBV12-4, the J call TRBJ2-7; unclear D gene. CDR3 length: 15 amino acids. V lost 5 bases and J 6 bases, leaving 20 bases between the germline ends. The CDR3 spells CASSTPHVGYGEQYF. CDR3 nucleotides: TGTGCCAGCAGTACCCCCCATGTGGGGTATGGCGAGCAGTACTTC.

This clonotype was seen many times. CDR3 loop: CASSSVVGGAGDTQYF. In nucleotides, the CDR3 is TGTGCCAGCAGTTCGGTTGTAGGAGGGGCAGGAGATACGCAGTATTTT. This chain links TRBV27 with TRBJ2-3; perhaps TRBD2 as D (6 bases). V was pared by 4 bases and J by 5 bases, with 19 bases between. Per the germline V gene, CDR1 is MNHEY and CDR2 is SMNVEV (reference sequence). The CDR3 loop spans 16 amino acids.

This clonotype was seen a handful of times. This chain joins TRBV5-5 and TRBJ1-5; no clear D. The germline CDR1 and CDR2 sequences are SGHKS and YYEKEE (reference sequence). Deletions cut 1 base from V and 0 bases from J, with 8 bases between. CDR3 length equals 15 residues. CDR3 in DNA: TGTGCCAGCAGCTTGAGTCCAGCTAGCAATCAGCCCCAGCATTTT. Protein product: CASSLSPASNQPQHF.

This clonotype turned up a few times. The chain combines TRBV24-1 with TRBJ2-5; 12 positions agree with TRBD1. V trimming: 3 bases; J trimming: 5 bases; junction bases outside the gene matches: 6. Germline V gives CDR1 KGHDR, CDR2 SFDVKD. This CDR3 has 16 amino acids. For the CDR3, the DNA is TGTGCCACCAGTGATGCCGGGACAGGGGGCATCGAGACCCAGTACTTC. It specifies CATSDAGTGGIETQYF.

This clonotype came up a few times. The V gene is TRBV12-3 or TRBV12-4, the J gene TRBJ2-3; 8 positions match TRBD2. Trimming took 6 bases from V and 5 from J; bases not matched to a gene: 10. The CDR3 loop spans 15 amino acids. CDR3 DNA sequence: TGTGCCAGCAGCTCCAGGCCGGGAGGGCGAGATACGCAGTATTTT. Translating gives CASSSRPGGRDTQYF.

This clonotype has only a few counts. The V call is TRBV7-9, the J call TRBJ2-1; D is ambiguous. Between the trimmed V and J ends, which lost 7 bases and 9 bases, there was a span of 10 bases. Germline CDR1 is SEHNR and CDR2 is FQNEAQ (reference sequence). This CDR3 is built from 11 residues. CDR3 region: CASTWAGEQFF. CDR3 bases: TGTGCCAGCACTTGGGCCGGTGAGCAGTTCTTC.

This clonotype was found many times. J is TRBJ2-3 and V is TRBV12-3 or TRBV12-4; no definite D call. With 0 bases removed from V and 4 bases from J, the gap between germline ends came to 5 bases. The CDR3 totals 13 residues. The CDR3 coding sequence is TGTGCCAGCAGTTTAGCGAACGCAGATACGCAGTATTTT. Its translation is CASSLANADTQYF.